This passage covers 24 T cell receptor beta chains from one sample sequenced in a study of early T cells in non-severe SARS-CoV-2 infection. TCRdb independently ran MiXCR on the 5' RACE reads; one entry per CDR3 protein. The sample carries 50,000 to 70,000 distinct CDR3 sequences, 8% to 9% recorded once. The specimen sequenced was whole blood. All receptors derive from an adult who was a healthcare worker with PCR-confirmed SARS-CoV-2 infection or an uninfected control (not recorded which).

This chain joins TRBV28 and TRBJ2-7; TRBD1 matches at 8 bases. V was clipped by 3 bases and J by 6 bases; unmatched bases: 4. CDR3 length: 13 residues. Germline V gene lookup returns CDR1 MDHEN and CDR2 SYDVKM. The CDR3, as DNA: TGTGCCAGCAGTTTGGGGGACAGGCGCGAGCAGTACTTC. Amino acid sequence: CASSLGDRREQYF.

This clonotype has only a few counts. The rearrangement links TRBV12-3 or TRBV12-4 to TRBJ1-6; TRBD1 matches at 9 bases. The CDR3 consists of 14 residues. J gave up 9 bases and V 6 bases, and 6 bases lay outside the gene matches. As DNA, the CDR3 is TGTGCCAGCAGAAAACAGGGGGCAGGTTCACCCCTCCACTTT. It is translated as CASRKQGAGSPLHF.

The chain links TRBV28 to TRBJ1-1; D remains unclear. Trimming removed 2 bases from V and 1 base from J, with 14 bases in between. The CDR3 is 16 residues long. Germline V gene data show CDR1 as MDHEN and CDR2 as SYDVKM. DNA for the CDR3: TGTGCCAGCAGTTTACTCCCTAACCGAAAGAACACTGAAGCTTTCTTT. Translation: CASSLLPNRKNTEAFF.

This clonotype was seen at least ten times. The J gene is TRBJ2-7, the V gene TRBV12-3 or TRBV12-4, with TRBD2 matching over 8 bases. The CDR3 extends over 13 amino acids. The junction had 12 bases not matched to a gene; V was cut back by 8 bases and J by 9 bases. The CDR3 nucleotides are TGTGCCAGCGCGAGCGGGAGTGGAAGGGCGCAGTACTTC. Encoded protein: CASASGSGRAQYF.

This clonotype has a count of ten or more. The rearrangement uses TRBV7-2 and TRBJ2-1, with 8 positions matching TRBD2. The J segment lost 1 base and the V segment lost 2 bases, leaving 4 bases of the junction unmatched. This CDR3 is built from 16 residues. Germline V gives CDR1 SGHTA, CDR2 FQGNSA. The CDR3 region has the DNA TGTGCCAGCAGCTTAATGAGCGGGAGTTCCTACAATGAGCAGTTCTTC. Encoded protein: CASSLMSGSSYNEQFF. The full variable domain, in which reference TRBV7-2 and TRBJ2-1 provide the parts outside the CDR3, is GAGVSQSPSNKVTEKGKDVELRCDPISGHTALYWYRQSLGQGLEFLIYFQGNSAPDKSGLPSDRFSAERTGGSVSTLTIQRTQQEDSAVYLCASSLMSGSSYNEQFFGPGTRLTVL.

This clonotype appeared many times. An end of the junction differs from the germline gene, which may be a read error. The gene calls are TRBV7-7 and TRBJ2-5, with D perhaps TRBD2 (5 bases). The CDR3 has 15 residues. The germline CDR1 and CDR2 sequences are SSHAT and FNYEAQ (reference sequence). CDR3 region: CASSLASSGQETQYF. The CDR3 DNA is TGTGCTAGCAGCTTAGCGAGCAGCGGACAAGAGACCCAGTACTTC.

V gene TRBV12-3 or TRBV12-4 combines with J gene TRBJ2-3; D gene uncertain. The CDR3 has 15 amino acids. The ends were cut back, 7 bases at V and 1 base at J, with 15 bases in the middle. The CDR3: CASTPVSVGTDTQYF. The CDR3 bases are TGTGCCAGCACCCCCGTCAGCGTGGGCACAGATACGCAGTATTTT.

This clonotype was counted a few times. This rearrangement joins TRBV25-1 to TRBJ1-1; D not resolved. The CDR3 extends over 12 amino acids. V gave up 7 bases and J gave up 7 bases, with 13 bases separating them. Germline lookup yields CDR1 MGHDK and CDR2 SYGVNS. Here the CDR3 DNA reads TGTGCCAGCATGCGAAGGGATAGTGAAGCTTTCTTT. Translating it yields CASMRRDSEAFF.

This clonotype was counted at least ten times. The chain joins TRBV4-3 to TRBJ1-4; possible D gene TRBD1, 5 bases. This CDR3 has 15 residues. Germline V gene data show CDR1 as LGHNA and CDR2 as YSLEER. The V gene lost 6 bases and the J gene lost 7 bases, with 18 bases spanning the gap. The CDR3 nucleotides read TGCGCCAGCAGTCCAGGTCCCGGGCAGGGTGAAAAACTGTTTTTT. It is translated as CASSPGPGQGEKLFF.

The chain links TRBV5-1 to TRBJ2-5, with D possibly matching TRBD2 (6 bases). The V gene's germline CDR1 is SGHRS and CDR2 YFSETQ. The CDR3 is 18 residues long. With 0 bases removed from V and 0 bases from J, the gap between germline ends came to 18 bases. The CDR3 spells CASSLADTSDYHQETQYF. CDR3 coding DNA: TGCGCCAGCAGCTTGGCAGACACCTCGGACTACCACCAAGAGACCCAGTACTTC.

This clonotype turned up a few times. This chain uses TRBV28 with TRBJ1-2; no clear D gene. Germline V gene data show CDR1 as MDHEN and CDR2 as SYDVKM. Trimming pared 4 bases from V and 2 bases from J, leaving 20 bases between. There are 17 residues in the CDR3. The CDR3 DNA sequence: TGTGCCAGCAGTTCCAACTTCAGCCCGGGCTGGAACTATGGCTACACCTTC. Amino acid sequence: CASSSNFSPGWNYGYTF.

This clonotype appeared many times. This chain links TRBV4-1 with TRBJ2-1, with 16 bases identical to TRBD2. There are 19 residues in the CDR3. Germline trimming cut 3 bases from V and 2 bases from J; bases unmatched to any gene: 7. Germline-derived CDR1 and CDR2 are MGHRA and YSYEKL. DNA for the CDR3: TGCGCCAGCAGCCATCCGGGACTAGCGGGAGGGCCGGCCTACAATGAGCAGTTCTTC. As protein: CASSHPGLAGGPAYNEQFF.

This clonotype was detected many times. This chain connects TRBV10-3 to TRBJ1-5; D gene uncertain. This CDR3 has 14 amino acids. The ends were cut back, 4 bases at V and 0 bases at J, with 7 bases in the middle. From germline, CDR1 is ENHRY and CDR2 SYGVKD. The CDR3 here is CAISVGSSNQPQHF. CDR3 DNA sequence: TGTGCCATCAGTGTAGGAAGTAGCAATCAGCCCCAGCATTTT.

This clonotype has ten or more counts. The chain uses TRBV6-5 and TRBJ2-1; 9 bases are shared with TRBD2. Germline CDR1 and CDR2: MNHEY and SVGAGI. Trimming removed 0 bases from V and 2 bases from J; junction bases left unmatched: 8. The CDR3 sequence is 18 residues long. CDR3 loop: CASSYSSLGGRAYNEQFF. CDR3 in DNA: TGTGCCAGCAGTTACTCGTCATTGGGCGGGAGGGCCTACAATGAGCAGTTCTTC.

The genes are TRBV3-1 and TRBJ1-1; D is unclear. Trimming removed 4 bases at V and 1 base at J, with 10 bases between. The germline CDR1 and CDR2 sequences are LGHDT and YNNKEL (reference sequence). The CDR3 runs to 14 residues. CDR3 nucleotides: TGTGCCAGCAGCCTAATCCGGGCGAACACTGAAGCTTTCTTT. As protein: CASSLIRANTEAFF.

As regards this clonotype: A read error may be the cause here, since a much bigger clone is one base away. The V gene is TRBV5-4, the J gene TRBJ2-3, with TRBD2 as a possible D gene (6 bases). The germline gives CDR1 SGHNT, CDR2 YYREEE (reference sequence). The CDR3 is made up of 16 amino acids. DNA for the CDR3: TGTGTCAGCAGCACCCCGGGACTCTTACGCACAGATACGCAGTATTTT. Translating gives CVSSTPGLLRTDTQYF.

This clonotype came up a few times. The V gene is TRBV28, the J gene TRBJ1-5; D is unclear. The CDR3 runs 14 residues. Germline-derived CDR1 and CDR2 are MDHEN and SYDVKM. V shed 3 bases and J shed 3 bases, with 9 bases lying between them. CDR3 protein: CASSFHGYNQPQHF. The CDR3 DNA sequence: TGTGCCAGCAGTTTTCACGGATACAATCAGCCCCAGCATTTT.

This clonotype was seen only a few times. The chain combines TRBV20-1 with TRBJ2-7; D gene ambiguous. Trimming took 3 bases from V and 2 from J, leaving 8 bases between them. In germline, CDR1 is DFQATT, CDR2 SNEGSKA (reference sequence). The CDR3 has 12 amino acids. As DNA, the CDR3 is TGCAGTGCTAGGCCACCAGCCTACGAGCAGTACTTC. Amino acid sequence: CSARPPAYEQYF.

Remarks on this clonotype: A single base separates this from a much larger clone, so it may be a read error. The chain combines TRBV7-6 with TRBJ2-7; D not resolved. The CDR3 contains 13 residues. CDR1 SGHVS and CDR2 FNYEAQ come from the germline V gene. CDR3 bases: TGTGTCAGCAGCTCCTACGTGACTGACGAGCAGTACTTC. Residues: CVSSSYVTDEQYF. Full variable domain (remainder filled in from reference TRBV7-6 and TRBJ2-7): GAGVSQSPRYKVTKRGQDVALRCDPISGHVSLYWYRQALGQGPEFLTYFNYEAQQDKSGLPNDRFSAERPEGSISTLTIQRTEQRDSAMYRCVSSSYVTDEQYFGPGTRLTVT.

Only a few counts were recorded for this clonotype. The chain uses TRBV29-1 and TRBJ2-2; D is possibly TRBD1 (6 bases). The V end lost 5 bases, the J end lost 4 bases, and 11 bases lay between the germline ends. This CDR3 spans 13 amino acids. Germline CDR1 reads SQVTM; CDR2 reads ANQGSEA. CDR3 loop: CSVFGTITGELFF. DNA of the CDR3: TGCAGCGTTTTTGGGACAATCACCGGGGAGCTGTTTTTT.

The chain uses TRBV7-8 and TRBJ2-5; TRBD1 agrees at 12 bases. Germline lookup yields CDR1 SGHVS and CDR2 FQNEAQ. Trimming at V came to 5 bases and at J to 5 bases, leaving 9 bases not matched to a gene. The CDR3 consists of 16 residues. CDR3 in DNA: TGTGCCAGCAGCACGGGACAGGGGGCGGTCGGCGAGACCCAGTACTTC. Its translation is CASSTGQGAVGETQYF.

The rearrangement links TRBV3-1 to TRBJ2-2; 11 nucleotides agree with TRBD2. In germline, CDR1 is LGHDT, CDR2 YNNKEL (reference sequence). The CDR3 length is 18 residues. The V gene end was trimmed by 5 bases and the J gene end by 1 base; junction bases not matched to a gene: 9. CDR3 sequence: CASSYHSGLAENTGELFF. The CDR3 region has the DNA TGTGCCAGCAGCTATCATTCGGGACTAGCGGAGAACACCGGGGAGCTGTTTTTT.

This clonotype was seen a handful of times. CDR3 nucleotide sequence: TGTGCCAGCAGCCCCGACCCTTCTTACAATGAGCAGTTCTTC. This codes for CASSPDPSYNEQFF. J is TRBJ2-1 and V is TRBV11-3; D ambiguous. Germline CDR1 reads SGHNT; CDR2 reads YENEEA. Trimming stripped 5 bases from V and 4 bases from J, with 12 bases between. The CDR3 runs to 14 residues.

In this sample, this clonotype turned up a few times. V is TRBV24-1 and J is TRBJ2-1, with D tentatively TRBD1 or TRBD2 (5 bases each). CDR3 length equals 13 residues. Trimming pared 8 bases from V and 2 bases from J, leaving 9 bases between. The germline gives CDR1 KGHDR, CDR2 SFDVKD. The CDR3 is CATTMGPYNEQFF. The DNA of the CDR3 is TGTGCCACCACCATGGGACCCTACAATGAGCAGTTCTTC.